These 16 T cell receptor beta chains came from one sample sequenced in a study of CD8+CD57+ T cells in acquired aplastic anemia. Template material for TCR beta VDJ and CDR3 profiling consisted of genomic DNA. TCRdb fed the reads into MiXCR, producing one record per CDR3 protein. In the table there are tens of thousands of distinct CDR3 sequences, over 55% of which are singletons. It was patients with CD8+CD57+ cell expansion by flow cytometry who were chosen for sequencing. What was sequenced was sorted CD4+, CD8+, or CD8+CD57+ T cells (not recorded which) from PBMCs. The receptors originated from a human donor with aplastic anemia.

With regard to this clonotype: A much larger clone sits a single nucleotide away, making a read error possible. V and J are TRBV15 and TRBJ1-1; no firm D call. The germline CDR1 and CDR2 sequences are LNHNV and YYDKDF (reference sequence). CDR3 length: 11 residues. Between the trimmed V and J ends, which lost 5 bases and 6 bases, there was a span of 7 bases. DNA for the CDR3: TGTGCCACCAGCTTAGGTCCTGAAGCTTTCTTT. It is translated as CATSLGPEAFF.

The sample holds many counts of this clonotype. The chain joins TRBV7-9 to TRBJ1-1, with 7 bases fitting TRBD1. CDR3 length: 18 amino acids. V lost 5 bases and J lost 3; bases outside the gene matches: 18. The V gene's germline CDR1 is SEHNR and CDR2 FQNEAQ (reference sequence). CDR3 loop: CASSPSSAKTGRYTEAFF. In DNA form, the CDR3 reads TGTGCCAGCAGCCCCTCCTCCGCTAAGACAGGGAGATACACTGAAGCTTTCTTT.

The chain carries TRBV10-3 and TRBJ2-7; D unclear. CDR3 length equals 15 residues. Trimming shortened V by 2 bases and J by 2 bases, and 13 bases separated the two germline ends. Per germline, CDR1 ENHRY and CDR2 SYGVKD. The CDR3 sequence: CAISEESVFTYEQYF. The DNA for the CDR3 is TGTGCCATCAGTGAGGAATCCGTATTCACCTACGAGCAGTACTTC.

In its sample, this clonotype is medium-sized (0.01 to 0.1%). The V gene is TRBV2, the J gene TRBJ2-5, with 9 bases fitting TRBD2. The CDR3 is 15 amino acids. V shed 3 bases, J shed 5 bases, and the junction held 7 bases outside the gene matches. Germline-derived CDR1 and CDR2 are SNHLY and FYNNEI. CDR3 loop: CASSDGGGAGETQYF. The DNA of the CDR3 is TGTGCCAGCAGTGACGGCGGGGGGGCCGGGGAGACCCAGTACTTC.

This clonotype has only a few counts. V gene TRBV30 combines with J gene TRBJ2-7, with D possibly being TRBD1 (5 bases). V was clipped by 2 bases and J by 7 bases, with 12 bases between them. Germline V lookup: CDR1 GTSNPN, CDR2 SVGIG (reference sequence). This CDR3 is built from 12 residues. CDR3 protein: CAWSYTQGEQYF. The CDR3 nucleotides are TGTGCCTGGAGTTACACCCAGGGAGAGCAGTACTTC.

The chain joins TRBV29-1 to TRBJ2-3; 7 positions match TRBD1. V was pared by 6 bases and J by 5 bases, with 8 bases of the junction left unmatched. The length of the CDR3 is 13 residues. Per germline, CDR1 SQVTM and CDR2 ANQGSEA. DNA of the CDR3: TGCAGCGTAGAGGGGGCATGGGGAGATACGCAGTATTTT. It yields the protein CSVEGAWGDTQYF.

The CDR3 coding sequence is TGTGCCAGCAGCTCCCGGGGGGCCGGGAGCACAGATACGCAGTATTTT. Protein sequence: CASSSRGAGSTDTQYF. V and J are TRBV11-2 and TRBJ2-3; possibly TRBD2 for D (7 bases). The germline V gene encodes CDR1 SGHAT and CDR2 FQNNGV. The V end was cut by 4 bases, the J end by 0 bases, with 14 bases between. This CDR3 is 16 amino acids long.

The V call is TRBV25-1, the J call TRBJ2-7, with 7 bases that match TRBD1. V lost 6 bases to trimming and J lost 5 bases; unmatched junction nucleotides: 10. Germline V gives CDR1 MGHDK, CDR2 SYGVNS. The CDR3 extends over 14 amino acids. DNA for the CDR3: TGTGCCAGCAGGCAGCAGGGGGTGGGAAACGAGCAGTACTTC. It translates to CASRQQGVGNEQYF.

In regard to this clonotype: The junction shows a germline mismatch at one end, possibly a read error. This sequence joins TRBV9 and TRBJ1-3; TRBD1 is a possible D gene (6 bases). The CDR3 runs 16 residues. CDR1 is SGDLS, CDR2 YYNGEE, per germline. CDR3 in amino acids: CASSQTLTGPGNTIYF. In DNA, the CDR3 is TGTGCCAGCAGCCAAACCCTAACAGGGCCTGGAAACACAATATATTTT.

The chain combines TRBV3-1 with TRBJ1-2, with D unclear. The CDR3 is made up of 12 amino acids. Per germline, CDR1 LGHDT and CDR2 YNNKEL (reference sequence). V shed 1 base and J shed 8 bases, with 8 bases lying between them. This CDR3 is CASSQVQGGYTF. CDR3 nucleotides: TGTGCCAGCAGCCAAGTTCAAGGAGGCTACACCTTC.

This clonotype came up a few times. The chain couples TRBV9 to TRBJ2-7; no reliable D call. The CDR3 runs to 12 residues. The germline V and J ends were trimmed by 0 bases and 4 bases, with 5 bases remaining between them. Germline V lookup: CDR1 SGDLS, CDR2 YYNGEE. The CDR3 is CASSVGGYEQYF. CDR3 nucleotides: TGTGCCAGCAGCGTAGGGGGATACGAGCAGTACTTC.

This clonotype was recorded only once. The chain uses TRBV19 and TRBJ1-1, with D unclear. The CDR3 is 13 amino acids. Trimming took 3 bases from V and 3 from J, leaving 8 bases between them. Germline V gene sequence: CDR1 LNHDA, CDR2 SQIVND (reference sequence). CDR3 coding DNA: TGTGCCAGTAGTATTTTATTATACACTGAAGCTTTCTTT. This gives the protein CASSILLYTEAFF.

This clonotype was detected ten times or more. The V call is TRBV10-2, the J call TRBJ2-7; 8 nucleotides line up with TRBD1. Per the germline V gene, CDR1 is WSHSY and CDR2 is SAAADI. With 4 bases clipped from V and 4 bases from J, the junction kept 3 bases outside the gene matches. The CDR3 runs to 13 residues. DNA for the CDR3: TGCGCCAGCAGTGGACAGGGGACTTACGAGCAGTACTTC. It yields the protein CASSGQGTYEQYF.

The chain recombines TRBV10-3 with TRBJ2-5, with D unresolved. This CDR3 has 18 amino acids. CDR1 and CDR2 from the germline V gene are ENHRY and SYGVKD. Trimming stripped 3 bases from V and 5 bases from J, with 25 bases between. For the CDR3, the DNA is TGTGCCATCAGTGAAACACACGACAACGATCCGGTTTCGGAGACCCAGTACTTC. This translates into CAISETHDNDPVSETQYF.

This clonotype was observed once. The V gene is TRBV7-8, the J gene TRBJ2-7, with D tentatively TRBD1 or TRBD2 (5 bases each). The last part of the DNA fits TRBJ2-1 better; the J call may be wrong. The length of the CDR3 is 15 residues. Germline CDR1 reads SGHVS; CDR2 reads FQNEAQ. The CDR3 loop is CASSSTGQGYNEQFF. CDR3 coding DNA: TGTGCCAGCAGCTCGACGGGGCAGGGCTACAATGAGCAGTTCTTC.

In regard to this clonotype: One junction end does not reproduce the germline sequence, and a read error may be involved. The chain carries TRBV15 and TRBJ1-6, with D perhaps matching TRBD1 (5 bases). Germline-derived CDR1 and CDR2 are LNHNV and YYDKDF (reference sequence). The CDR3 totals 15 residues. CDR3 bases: TGTACCACCAGCAGAGTTGAGGGACATAATTCACCCCTCCACTTT. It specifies CTTSRVEGHNSPLHF. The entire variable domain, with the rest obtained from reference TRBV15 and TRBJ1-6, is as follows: DAMVIQNPRYQVTQFGKPVTLSCSQTLNHNVMYWYQQKSSQAPKLLFHYYDKDFNNEADTPDNFQSRRPNTSFCFLDIRSPGLGDTAMYLCTTSRVEGHNSPLHFGNGTRLTVT.